Presented here are 29 T cell receptor beta chains from one specimen sequenced in a study of cytomegalovirus exposure and HLA in healthy donors. The PCR had 60 Vbeta and 13 Jbeta primers. Sequencing was performed with immunoSEQ multiplex PCR; in TCRdb, only in-frame clones are kept and a portion is missing. The profile covers about 110,000 clones, with 82% appearing a single time and roughly 2.5% taken by the ten largest. The material sequenced was PBMCs. Receptors originate from a woman between 18 and 29 years old in good health and CMV-seronegative.

The chain employs TRBV15 and TRBJ2-1; 9 bases are a match to TRBD1. The CDR3 extends over 15 amino acids. Losses at the gene ends were 0 bases for V and 7 bases for J; bases not matched to a gene: 4. Germline lookup yields CDR1 LNHNV and CDR2 YYDKDF (reference sequence). This CDR3 is CATSRDGTGTNEQFF. The CDR3 DNA sequence: TGTGCCACCAGCAGAGATGGGACAGGGACGAATGAGCAGTTCTTC.

V gene TRBV7-2 combines with J gene TRBJ1-2; D unresolved. CDR3 size: 13 residues. CDR1 SGHTA and CDR2 FQGNSA come from the germline V gene. V lost 1 base, J lost 1 base, and 4 bases lay in between. CDR3 nucleotides: TGTGCCAGCAGCTTAGTCAATAACTATGGCTACACCTTC. Amino acids: CASSLVNNYGYTF.

CDR3 residues: CASSPNDRDGETQYF. CDR3 DNA: TGTGCCAGCAGCCCTAACGACAGGGACGGAGAGACCCAGTACTTC. V is TRBV6-5 and J is TRBJ2-5; 7 bases fit TRBD1. Per the germline V gene, CDR1 is MNHEY and CDR2 is SVGAGI. J was trimmed by 4 bases and V by 6 bases; bases with no gene match: 11. This CDR3 is built from 15 residues.

The V call is TRBV4-1, the J call TRBJ1-4, with D maybe TRBD1 (5 bases). CDR3 length: 18 amino acids. Trimming took 4 bases from V and 3 from J, leaving 21 bases between them. The germline CDR1 and CDR2 sequences are MGHRA and YSYEKL. CDR3 protein: CASSPGKRGGVSNEKLFF. The DNA of the CDR3 is TGCGCCAGCAGCCCGGGAAAAAGGGGCGGGGTGTCTAATGAAAAACTGTTTTTT.

This sequence joins TRBV11-2 and TRBJ2-2, with 7 bases lining up with TRBD2. The CDR3 is 15 residues long. The V gene's germline CDR1 is SGHAT and CDR2 FQNNGV. Trimming at V came to 3 bases and at J to 5 bases, leaving 6 bases not matched to a gene. The CDR3 region has the DNA TGTGCCAGCAGCTTCGGCGGGAGTAGGACCGGGGAGCTGTTTTTT. Protein sequence: CASSFGGSRTGELFF. The full variable domain, rest sourced from reference TRBV11-2 and TRBJ2-2, is EAGVAQSPRYKIIEKRQSVAFWCNPISGHATLYWYQQILGQGPKLLIQFQNNGVVDDSQLPKDRFSAERLKGVDSTLKIQPAKLEDSAVYLCASSFGGSRTGELFFGEGSRLTVL.

The V gene is TRBV19, the J gene TRBJ2-7; 7 positions agree with TRBD2. The CDR3 spans 14 residues. Trimming at V came to 4 bases and at J to 2 bases, leaving 5 bases not matched to a gene. The germline V gene has CDR1 LNHDA and CDR2 SQIVND (reference sequence). Here the CDR3 DNA reads TGTGCCAGTAGTACCGGGACTATTACCTACGAGCAGTACTTC. Its translation is CASSTGTITYEQYF.

V and J are TRBV7-8 and TRBJ2-6, with D maybe TRBD1 (5 bases). The CDR3 consists of 18 residues. V lost 1 base and J lost 1, with 14 bases in between. Germline V gene sequence: CDR1 SGHVS, CDR2 FQNEAQ. CDR3 in amino acids: CASSLEAGPPSGANVLTF. CDR3 bases: TGTGCCAGCAGCTTAGAGGCAGGGCCACCTTCTGGGGCCAACGTCCTGACTTTC.

V is TRBV11-3 and J is TRBJ2-1; D gene unclear. This CDR3 has 14 amino acids. Germline V gene lookup returns CDR1 SGHNT and CDR2 YENEEA. Trimming cost V 5 bases and J 0 bases, with 8 bases left between them. The CDR3 is CASSPGASYNEQFF. The CDR3 DNA is TGTGCCAGCAGCCCCGGAGCCTCCTACAATGAGCAGTTCTTC.

This chain connects TRBV13 to TRBJ2-7; D remains unclear. Per germline, CDR1 PRHDT and CDR2 FYEKMQ (reference sequence). This CDR3 has 14 amino acids. Trimming left V 7 bases short and J 1 base short, with 14 bases between. CDR3 nucleotide sequence: TGTGCCAGCAATGCGCGGAGAGGATCCTACGAGCAGTACTTC. Translation gives CASNARRGSYEQYF.

This chain links TRBV7-9 with TRBJ1-2; 7 nucleotides align to TRBD1. The germline V gene has CDR1 SEHNR and CDR2 FQNEAQ (reference sequence). Trimming cost V 0 bases and J 7 bases; bases outside gene matches: 8. There are 15 residues in the CDR3. The CDR3 sequence: CASSLAPDRVAGYTF. DNA of the CDR3: TGTGCCAGCAGCTTAGCGCCCGACAGGGTGGCTGGCTACACCTTC.

V gene TRBV7-9 combines with J gene TRBJ1-2, with TRBD1 matching 10 bases. CDR1 is SEHNR, CDR2 FQNEAQ, per germline (reference sequence). V trimming: 4 bases; J trimming: 8 bases; junction bases outside the gene matches: 10. This CDR3 spans 15 amino acids. CDR3 sequence reads: CASSSGGQGVRGYTF. CDR3 nucleotide sequence: TGTGCCAGCAGCTCAGGCGGACAGGGGGTGAGAGGCTACACCTTC.

This clone has more than one count but fewer than ten. V gene TRBV28 combines with J gene TRBJ2-7; D is unclear. CDR1 MDHEN and CDR2 SYDVKM come from the germline V gene. The germline V and J ends were trimmed by 4 bases and 10 bases, with 23 bases remaining between them. The CDR3 contains 15 residues. The CDR3 coding sequence is TGTGCCAGCAGTTCCATAGACGGTGCAACAGTTTCACAGTACTTC. Translating it yields CASSSIDGATVSQYF.

The chain links TRBV7-2 to TRBJ2-5, with TRBD2 identical over 10 bases. This CDR3 has 16 amino acids. CDR1 is SGHTA and CDR2 is FQGNSA in the germline V gene. V was pared by 2 bases and J by 5 bases, with 8 bases of the junction left unmatched. CDR3 in DNA: TGTGCCAGCAGCTTACTAGCGGGAGTAGGTTGGGAGACCCAGTACTTC. Its translation: CASSLLAGVGWETQYF.

The chain carries TRBV6-1 and TRBJ1-1, with D perhaps matching TRBD1 (5 bases). CDR3 length equals 13 residues. V lost 6 bases to trimming and J lost 2 bases, with 10 bases between them. The germline V gene encodes CDR1 MNHNS and CDR2 SASEGT. The CDR3 spells CASRVRDNTEAFF. The CDR3 bases are TGTGCCAGCAGGGTCAGGGATAACACTGAAGCTTTCTTT.

The V call is TRBV5-1, the J call TRBJ2-7; 7 bases are shared with TRBD2. Trimming removed 4 bases from V and 0 bases from J; junction bases left unmatched: 4. CDR1 and CDR2 from the germline V gene are SGHRS and YFSETQ. The CDR3 is 14 residues long. CDR3: CASSTASGSYEQYF. CDR3 DNA: TGCGCCAGCAGCACAGCTAGCGGCTCCTACGAGCAGTACTTC.

The chain combines TRBV18 with TRBJ2-3, with 7 nucleotides matching TRBD2. V lost 4 bases to trimming and J lost 2 bases; unmatched junction nucleotides: 3. Germline assignment: CDR1 KGHSH and CDR2 LQKENI. The CDR3 loop spans 14 amino acids. The CDR3: CASSRGLLTDTQYF. Written as DNA, the CDR3 is TGTGCCAGCTCACGGGGACTACTCACAGATACGCAGTATTTT. Using reference TRBV18 and TRBJ2-3 for the parts outside the CDR3, the full variable domain is NAGVMQNPRHLVRRRGQEARLRCSPMKGHSHVYWYRQLPEEGLKFMVYLQKENIIDESGMPKERFSAEFPKEGPSILRIQQVVRGDSAAYFCASSRGLLTDTQYFGPGTRLTVL.

V and J are TRBV4-2 and TRBJ1-3, with a possible D match to TRBD1 (6 bases). CDR3 length: 15 residues. Germline CDR1 reads LGHNA; CDR2 reads YNFKEQ. Trimming cost V 0 bases and J 4 bases, with 10 bases left between them. The CDR3 region has the DNA TGTGCCAGCAGCCAAGAAAGGGGGAGAGGAAACACCATATATTTT. Its translation: CASSQERGRGNTIYF.

This clone was seen a few times. This chain uses TRBV10-3 with TRBJ2-3; D unresolved. Germline V gives CDR1 ENHRY, CDR2 SYGVKD. Trimming shortened V by 0 bases and J by 5 bases, and 6 bases separated the two germline ends. The CDR3 loop spans 13 amino acids. The CDR3 nucleotides read TGTGCCATCAGTGAGTCGGTGAGAGATACGCAGTATTTT. It encodes CAISESVRDTQYF.

This clone was counted only a few times. This chain connects TRBV11-1 to TRBJ2-1, with 7 bases identical to TRBD1. The V segment lost 7 bases and the J segment 8 bases; nucleotides outside the gene matches: 11. The CDR3 is made up of 14 amino acids. The germline gives CDR1 SGHAT, CDR2 FQDESV (reference sequence). CDR3 sequence reads: CASNPRDRRDEQFF. The CDR3 coding sequence is TGTGCCAGCAACCCTCGGGACAGACGGGATGAGCAGTTCTTC.

The rearrangement links TRBV5-8 to TRBJ2-7; 8 bases align to TRBD1. The CDR3 has 15 residues. Germline V gives CDR1 SGHTS, CDR2 YDEGEE. V was pared by 3 bases and J by 6 bases, with 11 bases of the junction left unmatched. CDR3 DNA: TGTGCCAGCAGCTCTCGCAGGACAGGGTCCCTCGAGCAGTACGTC. Amino acids: CASSSRRTGSLEQYV.

V usage is TRBV28 and J usage is TRBJ2-3; unclear D gene. In germline, CDR1 is MDHEN, CDR2 SYDVKM. Trimming shortened V by 2 bases and J by 2 bases, and 8 bases separated the two germline ends. The CDR3 totals 14 residues. The CDR3 DNA reads as TGTGCCAGCAGTTTAACTTCAACCACAGATACGCAGTATTTT. It encodes CASSLTSTTDTQYF.

The gene calls are TRBV19 and TRBJ1-2; TRBD1 matches at 7 bases. The CDR3 runs to 15 residues. The V gene's germline CDR1 is LNHDA and CDR2 SQIVND (reference sequence). The ends lost 3 bases at V and 4 bases at J; junction bases unmatched: 8. The CDR3 DNA sequence: TGTGCCAGTAGTATTACCCGGGACAGCGTCTATGGCTACACCTTC. This translates into CASSITRDSVYGYTF.

This clone was observed once. The chain couples TRBV27 to TRBJ1-4, with 7 positions matching TRBD1. Germline CDR1 is MNHEY and CDR2 is SMNVEV (reference sequence). This CDR3 is built from 13 residues. V lost 5 bases, J lost 7 bases, and 4 bases stayed unmatched. The CDR3, as DNA: TGTGCCAGCAGTCCAGGGGGAGGTGAAAAACTGTTTTTT. Protein product: CASSPGGGEKLFF. The whole variable domain, filled in from reference TRBV27 and TRBJ1-4, reads EAQVTQNPRYLITVTGKKLTVTCSQNMNHEYMSWYRQDPGLGLRQIYYSMNVEVTDKGDVPEGYKVSRKEKRNFPLILESPSPNQTSLYFCASSPGGGEKLFFGSGTQLSVL.

The chain couples TRBV7-8 to TRBJ2-7; D is uncertain. Trimming took 6 bases from V and 5 from J, leaving 17 bases between them. The CDR3 length is 14 residues. Germline CDR1 and CDR2: SGHVS and FQNEAQ. CDR3 region: CASRVSQEGNEQYF. In nucleotides, the CDR3 is TGTGCCAGCAGGGTAAGCCAGGAAGGTAACGAGCAGTACTTC.

The V and J genes are TRBV7-8 and TRBJ1-2; D not resolved. V lost 1 base, J lost 4 bases, and 10 bases lay in between. The CDR3 length is 14 residues. Germline V CDR1 and CDR2: SGHVS, FQNEAQ. This CDR3 reads CASSLGHSSYGYTF. In nucleotides, the CDR3 is TGTGCCAGCAGCTTAGGTCACAGTTCCTATGGCTACACCTTC.

The rearrangement uses TRBV19 and TRBJ1-2; 7 positions agree with TRBD1. V dropped 5 bases and J dropped 4; count of bases not matched to a gene: 4. CDR3 length: 13 amino acids. The V gene's germline CDR1 is LNHDA and CDR2 SQIVND (reference sequence). CDR3 region: CASSPTGTYGYTF. The CDR3 coding sequence is TGTGCCAGTAGTCCGACAGGGACCTATGGCTACACCTTC.

The chain combines TRBV29-1 with TRBJ2-7, with TRBD2 matching over 9 bases. Germline V lookup: CDR1 SQVTM, CDR2 ANQGSEA. There are 16 residues in the CDR3. V lost 5 bases and J lost 1; bases outside the gene matches: 12. The CDR3: CSVWGSGGGGSYEQYF. The CDR3, as DNA: TGCAGCGTTTGGGGTAGCGGGGGCGGGGGGTCCTACGAGCAGTACTTC.

The sample holds a few counts of this clone. The chain combines TRBV7-8 with TRBJ2-7; D might be TRBD1 (5 bases). Between the trimmed V and J ends, which lost 4 bases and 7 bases, there was a span of 14 bases. Germline CDR1 reads SGHVS; CDR2 reads FQNEAQ. The CDR3 length is 13 residues. The CDR3 protein is CASSSTQRTEQYV. The DNA of the CDR3 is TGTGCCAGCAGCTCAACCCAAAGGACAGAGCAGTACGTC.

The genes are TRBV7-2 and TRBJ2-7; D perhaps matches TRBD1 (6 bases). The ends were cut back, 3 bases at V and 6 bases at J, with 12 bases in the middle. The germline gives CDR1 SGHTA, CDR2 FQGNSA. The CDR3 has 13 amino acids. For the CDR3, the DNA is TGTGCCAGCAGCTTCGACAGGAGAGGCGAGCAGTACGTC. It yields the protein CASSFDRRGEQYV.